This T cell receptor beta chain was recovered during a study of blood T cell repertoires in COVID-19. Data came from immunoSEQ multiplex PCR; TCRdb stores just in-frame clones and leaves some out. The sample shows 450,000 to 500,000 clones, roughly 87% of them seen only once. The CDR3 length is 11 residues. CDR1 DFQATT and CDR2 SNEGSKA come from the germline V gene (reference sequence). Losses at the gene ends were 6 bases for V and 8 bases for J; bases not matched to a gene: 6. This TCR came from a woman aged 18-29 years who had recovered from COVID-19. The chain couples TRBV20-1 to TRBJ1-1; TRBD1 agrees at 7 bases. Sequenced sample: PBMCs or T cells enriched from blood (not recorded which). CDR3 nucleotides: TGCAGTGCAACAGGGGTGGCGGAAGCTTTCTTT. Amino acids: CSATGVAEAFF.